This TCR beta chain stems from a study of cytomegalovirus exposure and HLA in healthy donors. General study points: In vitro checks showed that a few CMV-associated chains really do target CMV antigens. The authors excluded some V segments, including TRBV6-2 and TRBV6-3, as indistinguishable.

A multiplex PCR was run with 60 Vbeta primers and 13 Jbeta primers. TCRdb keeps only in-frame clones here, not all; method: immunoSEQ multiplex PCR. This sample has 130,000 or so clones, with around 80% found just once. This CDR3 has 14 residues. CDR1 and CDR2 from the germline V gene are SGHNT and YENEEA. Trimming removed 4 bases at V and 6 bases at J, with 15 bases between. Notes on this clone: The antigen is not known.

J is TRBJ1-2 and V is TRBV11-3; possibly TRBD1 for D (6 bases). This receptor was taken from a man aged 18-30 years in good health and CMV-seropositive. The source material was PBMCs. The CDR3 reads CASSSRTGNHGYTF. DNA of the CDR3: TGTGCCAGCAGCTCTCGTACAGGGAACCATGGCTACACCTTC. Filled out from reference TRBV11-3 and TRBJ1-2, the complete variable domain reads EAGVVQSPRYKIIEKKQPVAFWCNPISGHNTLYWYLQNLGQGPELLIRYENEEAVDDSQLPKDRFSAERLKGVDSTLKIQPAELGDSAVYLCASSSRTGNHGYTFGSGTRLTVV.